This TCR beta chain was identified in a study of CD8 T cells in ankylosing spondylitis. Trimming left V 5 bases short and J 9 bases short, with 17 bases between. The CDR3 sequence is 14 residues long. Germline CDR1 reads MNHEY; CDR2 reads SVGEGT. TCRdb fed the 5' RACE reads into MiXCR, producing one record per CDR3 protein. Altogether under 200,000 distinct CDR3 sequences are present, roughly 11% being singletons, with the ten largest covering 25% to 30%. The chain links TRBV6-2 or TRBV6-3 to TRBJ2-1; D is possibly TRBD1 (6 bases). The sequence came from a male donor with ankylosing spondylitis or in good health (not recorded which). The specimen was blood, either unsorted or a sorted T cell fraction (not recorded which). CDR3 loop: CASSRSGRGGEQFF. The CDR3 nucleotides read TGTGCCAGCAGTCGTTCCGGCCGAGGGGGTGAGCAGTTCTTC.